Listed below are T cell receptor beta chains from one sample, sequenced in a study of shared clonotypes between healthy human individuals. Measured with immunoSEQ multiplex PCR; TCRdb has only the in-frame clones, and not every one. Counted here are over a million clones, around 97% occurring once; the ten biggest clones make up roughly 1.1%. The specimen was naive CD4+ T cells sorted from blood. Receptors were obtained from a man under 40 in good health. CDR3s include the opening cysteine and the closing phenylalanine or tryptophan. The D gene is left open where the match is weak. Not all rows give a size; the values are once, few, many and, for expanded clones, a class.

CDR3 protein: CASSESGSSYEQYF
CDR3 DNA: TGTGCCAGCAGTGAGAGCGGGAGCTCCTACGAGCAGTACTTC
clone size: -
D gene: TRBD2
J gene: TRBJ2-7
V gene: TRBV6-1

CDR3 protein: CASSERRRKAKNIQYF
CDR3 DNA: TGTGCCAGCAGTGAGCGAAGGAGAAAAGCCAAAAACATTCAGTACTTC
clone size: -
D gene: -
J gene: TRBJ2-4
V gene: TRBV25-1

CDR3 protein: CAWSGGSGNTIYF
CDR3 DNA: TGTGCCTGGTCAGGGGGCTCCGGAAACACCATATATTTT
clone size: once
D gene: TRBD1
J gene: TRBJ1-3
V gene: TRBV30

CDR3 protein: CASSLYPTGTEKLFF
CDR3 DNA: TGTGCCAGCAGCTTGTACCCGACAGGGACTGAAAAACTGTTTTTT
clone size: -
D gene: TRBD1
J gene: TRBJ1-4
V gene: TRBV5-4

CDR3 protein: CATSRDSGRARETQYF
CDR3 DNA: TGTGCCACCAGCAGAGATAGCGGGAGGGCTCGGGAGACCCAGTACTTC
clone size: -
D gene: TRBD2
J gene: TRBJ2-5
V gene: TRBV15

CDR3 protein: CASSLLGGRSYNEQFF
CDR3 DNA: TGTGCCAGCAGCTTATTGGGGGGCCGCTCCTACAATGAGCAGTTCTTC
clone size: once
D gene: -
J gene: TRBJ2-1
V gene: TRBV7-3

CDR3 protein: CASSLGTGAQETQYF
CDR3 DNA: TGCGCCAGCAGCTTGGGGACAGGGGCACAAGAGACCCAGTACTTC
clone size: -
D gene: TRBD1
J gene: TRBJ2-5
V gene: TRBV5-1

CDR3 protein: CASSYSGDRELFF
CDR3 DNA: TGTGCCAGCAGTTACTCGGGGGATCGGGAGCTGTTTTTT
clone size: -
D gene: -
J gene: TRBJ2-2
V gene: TRBV6-6

CDR3 protein: CASSSRDTGELFF
CDR3 DNA: TGTGCCAGCAGCTCGAGGGACACCGGGGAGCTGTTTTTT
clone size: -
D gene: -
J gene: TRBJ2-2
V gene: TRBV5-4

CDR3 protein: CASSRRGVAEQFF
CDR3 DNA: TGTGCCAGCAGCCGCCGAGGGGTAGCTGAGCAGTTCTTC
clone size: -
D gene: -
J gene: TRBJ2-1
V gene: TRBV7-2

CDR3 protein: CASSLNRGLQETQYF
CDR3 DNA: TGCGCCAGCAGCTTAAACCGCGGGCTCCAAGAGACCCAGTACTTC
clone size: -
D gene: -
J gene: TRBJ2-5
V gene: TRBV5-1

CDR3 protein: CASRRDRVGAYNEQFF
CDR3 DNA: TGTGCCAGCAGAAGGGACCGTGTCGGGGCTTACAATGAGCAGTTCTTC
clone size: -
D gene: -
J gene: TRBJ2-1
V gene: TRBV7-9

CDR3 protein: CASSLAQLAGVEQYF
CDR3 DNA: TGTGCCAGCAGCTTAGCGCAGCTAGCGGGAGTCGAGCAGTACTTC
clone size: -
D gene: TRBD2
J gene: TRBJ2-7
V gene: TRBV7-7

CDR3 protein: CASRAVTSYEQYF
CDR3 DNA: TGTGCCAGCAGAGCGGTTACCTCCTACGAGCAGTACTTC
clone size: -
D gene: -
J gene: TRBJ2-7
V gene: TRBV28

CDR3 protein: CASGVDTDTQYF
CDR3 DNA: TGTGCTAGTGGTGTAGATACAGATACGCAGTATTTT
clone size: -
D gene: -
J gene: TRBJ2-3
V gene: TRBV12-5

CDR3 protein: CASSVDSTGELFF
CDR3 DNA: TGTGCCAGCAGCGTAGACAGCACCGGGGAGCTGTTTTTT
clone size: -
D gene: -
J gene: TRBJ2-2
V gene: TRBV5-4

CDR3 protein: CASSEGTSGITDTQYF
CDR3 DNA: TGTGCCAGCAGCGAGGGGACTAGCGGGATAACAGATACGCAGTATTTT
clone size: once
D gene: TRBD2
J gene: TRBJ2-3
V gene: TRBV9

CDR3 protein: CASSGTGIYGYTF
CDR3 DNA: TGTGCCAGCAGTGGGACAGGGATCTATGGCTACACCTTC
clone size: -
D gene: TRBD1
J gene: TRBJ1-2
V gene: TRBV6-1

CDR3 protein: CASSLGGTDPYGYTF
CDR3 DNA: TGCGCCAGCAGCTTGGGCGGGACAGATCCCTATGGCTACACCTTC
clone size: -
D gene: TRBD1
J gene: TRBJ1-2
V gene: TRBV5-1

CDR3 protein: CASSTRRAYEQYF
CDR3 DNA: TGTGCCAGTAGTACCCGACGTGCCTACGAGCAGTACTTC
clone size: -
D gene: -
J gene: TRBJ2-7
V gene: TRBV19

CDR3 protein: CASSLWRTSPEQYF
CDR3 DNA: TGTGCCAGCAGCTTGTGGCGGACTAGCCCCGAGCAGTACTTC
clone size: -
D gene: TRBD2
J gene: TRBJ2-7
V gene: TRBV7-2

CDR3 protein: CASSLGGSYGYTF
CDR3 DNA: TGTGCCAGCAGCTTGGGGGGGAGCTATGGCTACACCTTC
clone size: -
D gene: -
J gene: TRBJ1-2
V gene: TRBV7-6

CDR3 protein: CASRNRGGTGELFF
CDR3 DNA: TGTGCCAGTAGAAACAGGGGAGGCACCGGGGAGCTGTTTTTT
clone size: -
D gene: -
J gene: TRBJ2-2
V gene: TRBV19

CDR3 protein: CASSFPGTETQYF
CDR3 DNA: TGTGCCAGCAGTTTTCCAGGGACCGAGACCCAGTACTTC
clone size: -
D gene: -
J gene: TRBJ2-5
V gene: TRBV28

CDR3 protein: CASSSGTGGEKLFF
CDR3 DNA: TGTGCCAGCAGCTCCGGGACAGGGGGCGAAAAACTGTTTTTT
clone size: -
D gene: TRBD1
J gene: TRBJ1-4
V gene: TRBV9

CDR3 protein: CASSEVSSTDTQYF
CDR3 DNA: TGTGCCAGCAGTGAAGTGTCTAGCACAGATACGCAGTATTTT
clone size: -
D gene: -
J gene: TRBJ2-3
V gene: TRBV6-1

CDR3 protein: CASTDLSRSGNTIYF
CDR3 DNA: TGTGCCAGTACCGACTTGTCACGCTCTGGAAACACCATATATTTT
clone size: once
D gene: -
J gene: TRBJ1-3
V gene: TRBV19

CDR3 protein: CASSTYRGRNTEAFF
CDR3 DNA: TGTGCCAGCAGTACGTACAGGGGGCGGAACACTGAAGCTTTCTTT
clone size: -
D gene: TRBD1
J gene: TRBJ1-1
V gene: TRBV27

CDR3 protein: CASSYQSGSSTDTQYF
CDR3 DNA: TGTGCCAGCAGTTACCAGAGCGGGAGTAGCACAGATACGCAGTATTTT
clone size: -
D gene: TRBD2
J gene: TRBJ2-3
V gene: TRBV28

CDR3 protein: CSVGIPDEKLFF
CDR3 DNA: TGCAGCGTTGGGATCCCTGACGAAAAACTGTTTTTT
clone size: -
D gene: -
J gene: TRBJ1-4
V gene: TRBV29-1

CDR3 protein: CASSPRTERNYGYTF
CDR3 DNA: TGTGCCAGTAGTCCGCGGACAGAACGTAACTATGGCTACACCTTC
clone size: -
D gene: -
J gene: TRBJ1-2
V gene: TRBV19

CDR3 protein: CASSYKQGGRNTEAFF
CDR3 DNA: TGTGCCAGCAGTTACAAGCAGGGAGGAAGGAACACTGAAGCTTTCTTT
clone size: -
D gene: -
J gene: TRBJ1-1
V gene: TRBV6-5

CDR3 protein: CAISEGLGNEQFF
CDR3 DNA: TGTGCCATCAGTGAGGGGTTGGGCAACGAGCAGTTCTTC
clone size: -
D gene: -
J gene: TRBJ2-1
V gene: TRBV10-3

CDR3 protein: CASSATGRSSYNEQFF
CDR3 DNA: TGTGCCAGCAGTGCGACCGGCCGTAGCTCCTACAATGAGCAGTTCTTC
clone size: -
D gene: -
J gene: TRBJ2-1
V gene: TRBV6-4

CDR3 protein: CASSISLGETQYF
CDR3 DNA: TGTGCCAGTAGTATCTCCTTAGGTGAGACCCAGTACTTC
clone size: -
D gene: -
J gene: TRBJ2-5
V gene: TRBV19

CDR3 protein: CASSSTSPPDTQYF
CDR3 DNA: TGTGCCAGCAGCTCGACTAGTCCGCCAGATACGCAGTATTTT
clone size: -
D gene: -
J gene: TRBJ2-3
V gene: TRBV28

CDR3 protein: CASSGTSGHNEQFF
CDR3 DNA: TGCGCCAGCAGTGGGACTAGCGGCCACAATGAGCAGTTCTTC
clone size: -
D gene: TRBD2
J gene: TRBJ2-1
V gene: TRBV10-1

CDR3 protein: CASSPNRGRVTEAFF
CDR3 DNA: TGTGCCAGCTCGCCTAACAGGGGGCGAGTCACTGAAGCTTTCTTT
clone size: -
D gene: TRBD1
J gene: TRBJ1-1
V gene: TRBV18

CDR3 protein: CASSWAGRGGPYREQYF
CDR3 DNA: TGTGCCAGCAGCTGGGCAGGGCGAGGGGGTCCTTATCGGGAGCAGTACTTC
clone size: -
D gene: -
J gene: TRBJ2-7
V gene: TRBV13

CDR3 protein: CASGSEVNTEAFF
CDR3 DNA: TGTGCCAGCGGTAGCGAGGTGAACACTGAAGCTTTCTTT
clone size: -
D gene: -
J gene: TRBJ1-1
V gene: TRBV2